These T cell receptor beta chains were read from a single sample in a study of graft-versus-host responses after intestinal transplantation. Sequenced by immunoSEQ multiplex PCR; TCRdb stores in-frame clones only, minus some. The sample holds almost 30,000 clones, more than 70% seen once. The source material was ileum tissue, sampled 98 days after intestinal transplantation. Receptors originate from a human patient who received an intestinal transplant, so some T cells may come from the graft donor. CDR3s include the opening cysteine and the closing phenylalanine or tryptophan. The D gene is left open where the match is weak. The size entry is marked missing in some rows and otherwise reads once, few, many or a size class.

TRBJ2-3 NA TRBD2 TRBV5-4 CASSFSGGAGTDTQYF TGTGCCAGCAGCTTTAGCGGGGGGGCCGGCACAGATACGCAGTATTTT
TRBJ2-1 NA TRBD2 TRBV10-2 CASSSGGAYEQFF TGCGCCAGCAGTAGCGGGGGGGCTTATGAGCAGTTCTTC
TRBJ2-7 NA NA TRBV27 CASSYRRGGSYEQYF TGTGCCAGCAGTTATAGGAGGGGGGGGTCCTACGAGCAGTACTTC
TRBJ2-3 NA NA TRBV29-1 CSVAASTDTQYF TGCAGCGTTGCCGCTAGCACAGATACGCAGTATTTT
TRBJ1-1 NA NA TRBV9 CASSVGGDTEAFF TGTGCCAGCAGCGTAGGCGGGGACACTGAAGCTTTCTTT
TRBJ2-6 once NA TRBV5-8 CASSQLSAVLSGANVLTF TGTGCCAGCAGCCAACTAAGTGCGGTTCTCTCTGGGGCCAACGTCCTGACTTTC
TRBJ2-7 few TRBD2 TRBV7-3 CASSLIGGTYEQYF TGTGCCAGCAGCTTAATCGGGGGGACCTACGAGCAGTACTTC
TRBJ1-4 NA NA TRBV4-1 CASSQYFFRRLFF TGCGCCAGCAGCCAATATTTCTTCAGGAGACTGTTTTTT
TRBJ2-7 few NA TRBV7-9 CASSLAVYGYEQYF TGTGCCAGCAGCTTAGCAGTGTACGGATACGAGCAGTACTTC
TRBJ1-1 NA NA TRBV9 CASSVEGRNTEAFF TGTGCCAGCAGCGTAGAGGGCAGGAACACTGAAGCTTTCTTT
TRBJ2-1 NA TRBD2 TRBV6-5 CASSLAGGPNNEQFF TGTGCCAGCAGCCTAGCGGGGGGACCAAACAATGAGCAGTTCTTC
TRBJ2-7 few NA TRBV6-5 CASGPKNEQYF TGTGCCAGCGGCCCGAAGAACGAGCAGTACTTC
TRBJ1-1 NA NA TRBV29-1 CSVESGYMNTEAFF TGCAGCGTTGAATCCGGCTACATGAACACTGAAGCTTTCTTT
TRBJ2-5 NA NA TRBV5-6 CASSLTGRGAGETQYF TGTGCCAGCAGCTTGACCGGAAGGGGGGCAGGAGAGACCCAGTACTTC
TRBJ2-1 NA NA TRBV7-9 CASSLGADEQFF TGTGCCAGCAGCTTAGGGGCGGATGAGCAGTTCTTC
TRBJ2-7 NA NA TRBV27 CASGPLVGPYEQYF TGTGCCAGCGGACCTTTAGTGGGTCCCTACGAGCAGTACTTC
TRBJ2-1 NA NA TRBV27 CASSAPGRTGGEQFF TGTGCCAGCAGTGCCCCCGGACGGACAGGAGGGGAGCAGTTCTTC
TRBJ1-1 NA NA TRBV10-1 CASSESVYTEAFF TGCGCCAGCAGTGAATCGGTTTACACTGAAGCTTTCTTT
TRBJ1-1 once NA TRBV13 CASNRMNTEAFF TGTGCCAGCAATCGCATGAACACTGAAGCTTTCTTT
TRBJ2-3 NA NA TRBV7-9 CASSSPWGDRMDRTDTQYF TGTGCCAGCAGCTCTCCCTGGGGGGATCGCATGGATCGCACAGATACGCAGTATTTT
TRBJ1-2 NA NA TRBV4-1 CASSQVGGGNGYTF TGCGCCAGCAGCCAAGTGGGAGGGGGGAATGGCTACACCTTC
TRBJ2-7 medium-sized NA TRBV27 CASSLVGRSYEQYF TGTGCCAGCAGTTTAGTCGGGCGGTCTTACGAGCAGTACTTC
TRBJ2-1 NA TRBD1 TRBV5-1 CASSLQPGQGRNEQFF TGCGCCAGCAGCTTACAACCGGGACAGGGGAGGAATGAGCAGTTCTTC
TRBJ1-1 NA NA TRBV4-1 CASSQGQEAFF TGTGCCAGCAGCCAAGGACAGGAAGCTTTCTTT
TRBJ1-1 NA NA TRBV16 CASSGTEAFF TGTGCCAGCAGCGGGACTGAAGCTTTCTTT
TRBJ2-3 few TRBD2 TRBV5-1 CASSLEAGGLTDTQYF TGCGCCAGCAGCTTGGAAGCGGGGGGGCTGACAGATACGCAGTATTTT
TRBJ2-2 NA NA TRBV5-1 CASSFLVAGELFF TGCGCCAGCAGCTTTTTAGTGGCCGGGGAGCTGTTTTTT
TRBJ1-1 NA NA TRBV7-2 CASSPYPTGPPITEAFF TGTGCCAGCAGCCCCTATCCGACGGGACCGCCGATCACTGAAGCTTTCTTT
TRBJ1-3 NA NA TRBV6-5 CASSAGRQRNTIYF TGTGCCAGCAGTGCCGGACGGCAAAGGAACACCATATATTTT
TRBJ2-7 NA NA TRBV29-1 CSVGIGSEQYF TGCAGCGTCGGGATTGGAAGCGAGCAGTACTTC
TRBJ1-1 NA NA TRBV27 CASSLGHGTEAFF TGTGCCAGCAGCTTGGGGCATGGCACTGAAGCTTTCTTT
TRBJ2-7 NA TRBD2 TRBV19 CASSRTSGGVSGFYEQYF TGTGCCAGTAGTAGGACTAGCGGGGGTGTTTCGGGTTTCTACGAGCAGTACTTC
TRBJ1-3 NA NA TRBV19 CASTLGGSGNTIYF TGTGCCAGTACCCTCGGAGGCTCTGGAAACACCATATATTTT
TRBJ1-4 NA NA TRBV11-2 CASSSWDHASGKLFF TGTGCCAGCAGCTCATGGGACCATGCGAGTGGAAAACTGTTTTTT
TRBJ2-1 NA TRBD1 TRBV5-1 CASSLDRQGFLYNEQFF TGCGCCAGCAGCTTGGATAGACAGGGCTTCCTATACAATGAGCAGTTCTTC
TRBJ2-1 NA NA TRBV7-9 CASSYGVRTGNEQFF TGTGCCAGCTCCTACGGGGTCCGGACGGGCAATGAGCAGTTCTTC
TRBJ2-2 NA NA TRBV5-6 CASSLFPTGELFF TGTGCCAGCAGCTTGTTCCCCACCGGGGAGCTGTTTTTT
TRBJ2-7 NA TRBD1 TRBV30 CACHGTGTLLGQYF TGTGCCTGCCATGGGACAGGGACCCTTCTAGGGCAGTACTTC
TRBJ2-2 NA NA TRBV9 CASSGEGGAGGGELFF TGTGCCAGCAGCGGAGAGGGGGGCGCGGGCGGCGGGGAGCTGTTTTTT
TRBJ2-2 NA TRBD1 TRBV19 CASSIGQANTGELFF TGTGCCAGTAGTATCGGACAGGCGAACACCGGGGAGCTGTTTTTT
TRBJ2-1 NA NA TRBV9 CASSSRTSKDYNEQFF TGTGCCAGCAGCTCACGGACTTCTAAGGACTACAATGAGCAGTTCTTC
TRBJ2-3 NA TRBD2 TRBV6-5 CASSSNGGGGDTQYF TGTGCCAGCAGTTCAAACGGGGGGGGCGGGGATACGCAGTATTTT
TRBJ1-1 NA NA TRBV2 CASSDQKDEAFF TGTGCCAGCAGTGACCAGAAGGATGAAGCTTTCTTT
TRBJ2-1 NA TRBD2 TRBV18 CASSLRTSGGAYNEQFF TGTGCCAGCTCACTACGGACTAGCGGGGGGGCTTACAATGAGCAGTTCTTC
TRBJ1-4 NA NA TRBV18 CASSKTGTKTEKLFF TGTGCCAGCTCCAAGACCGGGACAAAAACTGAAAAACTGTTTTTT